Ten or more counts support the clone carrying this T cell receptor (beta chain). Its target is not known. These data originate in a study of blood T cells in healthy people across ages. Every participating donor contributed roughly 11 milliliters of peripheral blood through a draw. J lost 6 bases, V lost 3 bases, and 6 bases had no gene match. Germline V lookup: CDR1 DFQATT, CDR2 SNEGSKA (reference sequence). CDR3 length: 13 residues. The study, taken as a whole, reports: More naive CD4+ cells and higher diversity were found in long-lived than in aged donors. The recorded TCR beta diversity per million T cells decreased in a roughly linear manner with age.

Then a second PCR, running about 6 to 12 cycles, was carried out with a sample-barcoded 5' primer and a J-beta primer mix. TCRdb called the 5' RACE reads again in MiXCR, with one record for every CDR3 protein. Of 650,000 to 700,000 distinct CDR3 sequences listed, approximately 31% are singletons. The V call is TRBV20-1, the J call TRBJ1-2, with 8 nucleotides matching TRBD1. The sample consisted of blood. The receptor was derived from a woman older than 75 in good health. The CDR3 loop is CSARDRVRNGYTF. The CDR3 bases are TGCAGTGCTAGGGACAGGGTGCGGAATGGCTACACCTTC.